Listed below are T cell receptor beta chains from one sample, sequenced in a study of human thymus T cells. Here immunoSEQ multiplex PCR was the method, and the copy in TCRdb shows in-frame clones only, minus some. The table lists about 120,000 clones, about 93% of them singletons. The sample was thymus tissue. These receptors all come from a boy under two years old with a congenital heart defect but otherwise immunologically healthy. CDR3s include the opening cysteine and the closing phenylalanine or tryptophan. The D gene is left open where the match is weak. Rows give clone size only sometimes, using once, few, many, or a class for an expanded clone.

d_gene,abundance,v_gene,j_gene,CDR3aa,CDR3nt
NA,NA,TRBV6-7,TRBJ1-1,CASSYSTRAGAIMNTEAFF,TGTGCCAGCAGTTACTCGACGCGGGCAGGAGCTATCATGAACACTGAAGCTTTCTTT
NA,NA,TRBV14,TRBJ1-3,CASSQAPSSGNTIYF,TGTGCCAGCAGCCAAGCACCGAGCTCTGGAAACACCATATATTTT
NA,NA,TRBV7-2,TRBJ2-2,CASSLTGPTSNTGELFF,TGTGCCAGCAGTCTTACCGGCCCTACTTCGAACACCGGGGAGCTGTTTTTT
TRBD1,NA,TRBV4-3,TRBJ1-2,CASSQEFVAKGAPEGYTF,TGCGCCAGCAGCCAAGAGTTCGTCGCGAAGGGGGCCCCAGAAGGCTACACCTTC
TRBD2,NA,TRBV27,TRBJ2-1,CASSLSSGGSVDNEQFF,TGTGCCAGCAGTTTAAGTAGCGGGGGGAGTGTTGACAATGAGCAGTTCTTC
TRBD1,NA,TRBV14,TRBJ2-7,CASSQEGQGYERGRYEQYF,TGTGCCAGCAGCCAAGAAGGACAGGGGTATGAGCGGGGCCGGTACGAGCAGTACTTC
NA,NA,TRBV5-5,TRBJ1-4,CASSFRAKGEKLFF,TGTGCCAGCAGCTTCCGCGCAAAGGGAGAAAAACTGTTTTTT
NA,NA,TRBV19,TRBJ2-1,CASSSMLNPGDDYNEQFF,TGTGCCAGTAGTAGTATGTTGAATCCGGGGGATGATTACAATGAGCAGTTCTTC
NA,NA,TRBV9,TRBJ2-2,CASSVDPSGELFF,TGTGCCAGCAGCGTAGACCCCTCCGGGGAGCTGTTTTTT
NA,NA,TRBV27,TRBJ2-7,CASSSLLRWGAGTYEQYF,TGTGCCAGCAGTTCGTTGTTAAGATGGGGGGCGGGGACCTACGAGCAGTACTTC
TRBD1,once,TRBV7-8,TRBJ1-2,CASSPTRQGTYGYTF,TGTGCCAGCAGCCCCACCCGACAGGGTACCTATGGCTACACCTTC
NA,NA,TRBV5-4,TRBJ2-7,CASSLGGPYEQYF,TGTGCCAGCAGCTTGGGGGGGCCCTACGAGCAGTACTTC
NA,NA,TRBV15,TRBJ2-7,CATSRDKELLLGNREQYF,TGTGCCACCAGCAGAGATAAAGAGCTGTTACTGGGGAATCGCGAGCAGTACTTC
NA,NA,TRBV5-6,TRBJ1-5,CASSLFRGNQPQHF,TGTGCCAGCAGCTTATTTAGGGGCAATCAGCCCCAGCATTTT
TRBD1,NA,TRBV15,TRBJ1-2,CATSVLRDSHLRYTF,TGTGCCACCAGCGTCCTCCGGGACAGTCACTTGCGCTACACCTTC
TRBD1,NA,TRBV10-3,TRBJ1-2,CAIRQGRINNGYTF,TGTGCCATCAGACAGGGGAGGATTAATAATGGCTACACCTTC
TRBD2,NA,TRBV29-1,TRBJ2-7,CSVEVGRDREQYF,TGCAGCGTTGAAGTTGGGAGGGATCGCGAGCAGTACTTC
TRBD2,NA,TRBV9,TRBJ2-3,CASSVERGLTDTQYF,TGTGCCAGCAGCGTCGAGCGGGGGCTCACAGATACGCAGTATTTT
TRBD1,NA,TRBV5-6,TRBJ1-1,CASSLAEGTGGRKDTEAFF,TGTGCCAGCAGCTTGGCCGAGGGGACAGGGGGCCGGAAAGACACTGAAGCTTTCTTT
NA,NA,TRBV5-6,TRBJ2-1,CASSSHNEQFF,TGTGCCAGCAGCTCCCACAATGAGCAGTTCTTC
NA,NA,TRBV6-1,TRBJ1-2,CASVGKRGYTF,TGTGCCAGCGTCGGGAAGCGGGGCTACACCTTC
NA,NA,TRBV19,TRBJ1-2,CASSAPGYGYTF,TGTGCCAGTTCAGCCCCGGGGTATGGCTACACCTTC
NA,NA,TRBV28,TRBJ2-7,CASSPEPHPTYEQYF,TGTGCCAGCAGTCCCGAACCTCATCCGACTTACGAGCAGTACTTC
TRBD2,NA,TRBV5-6,TRBJ2-1,CASSLVLAGDNEQFF,TGTGCCAGCAGCTTGGTATTAGCGGGGGACAATGAGCAGTTCTTC
TRBD2,NA,TRBV4-3,TRBJ2-1,CASSHFGASGYNEQFF,TGCGCCAGCAGCCATTTCGGGGCTAGCGGCTACAATGAGCAGTTCTTC
NA,NA,TRBV5-6,TRBJ2-3,CASSFRGLGTDTQYF,TGTGCCAGCAGCTTCCGGGGGTTGGGCACAGATACGCAGTATTTT
NA,NA,TRBV5-6,TRBJ2-3,CASSLARDATDTQYF,TGTGCCAGCAGCTTGGCACGGGACGCCACAGATACGCAGTATTTT
NA,NA,TRBV6-1,TRBJ2-5,CASTDTQETQYF,TGTGCCAGCACGGATACCCAAGAGACCCAGTACTTC
NA,once,TRBV2,TRBJ1-4,CASSEEVSLNSTLVATNEKLFF,TGTGCCAGCAGTGAAGAGGTCAGCCTAAACTCCACTTTAGTTGCAACTAATGAAAAACTGTTTTTT
NA,NA,TRBV6-6,TRBJ1-2,CASSYGGYTF,TGTGCCAGCAGTTACGGAGGCTACACCTTC
NA,once,TRBV6-6,TRBJ2-2,CASSRGPKPGELFF,TGTGCCAGCAGTAGGGGTCCTAAACCCGGGGAGCTGTTTTTT
NA,NA,TRBV5-6,TRBJ2-5,CASSGDNEETQYF,TGTGCCAGCAGTGGGGACAATGAAGAGACCCAGTACTTC
TRBD1,NA,TRBV27,TRBJ2-7,CASSEQGSSDEQYF,TGTGCCAGCAGTGAACAGGGGTCCTCGGACGAGCAGTACTTC
NA,NA,TRBV2,TRBJ1-2,CACWAIPIGYTF,TGTGCCTGCTGGGCCATTCCCATTGGCTACACCTTC
TRBD2,NA,TRBV7-9,TRBJ2-1,CASSPPGGLYNEQFF,TGTGCCAGCAGCCCCCCGGGGGGGCTATACAATGAGCAGTTCTTC
TRBD2,NA,TRBV4-3,TRBJ2-1,CASSQDGSGGADGQFF,TGCGCCAGCAGCCAAGATGGTAGCGGGGGGGCGGATGGGCAGTTCTTC
NA,NA,TRBV2,TRBJ1-3,CAWGGSHRLSGNTIYF,TGTGCCTGGGGGGGGAGCCACAGGTTGTCTGGAAACACCATATATTTT
NA,NA,TRBV30,TRBJ1-6,CAWRSVYNSPLHF,TGTGCCTGGAGGTCGGTCTATAATTCACCCCTCCACTTT
NA,once,TRBV15,TRBJ1-4,CATSRARQGPEKLFF,TGTGCCACCAGCAGAGCCCGGCAGGGTCCCGAAAAACTGTTTTTT
NA,NA,TRBV28,TRBJ2-3,CTIGPRRLDTQYF,TGTACGATCGGACCACGTCGCTTAGATACGCAGTATTTT
NA,NA,TRBV5-1,TRBJ1-2,CASSLAGTGNYGYTF,TGCGCCAGCAGCTTGGCCGGGACGGGAAACTATGGCTACACCTTC
NA,NA,TRBV18,TRBJ2-2,CASSPRAFGWPNTGELFF,TGTGCCAGCTCACCACGAGCCTTTGGATGGCCTAACACCGGGGAGCTGTTTTTT
NA,NA,TRBV30,TRBJ1-3,CAWSRQAPTGKGGNTIYF,TGTGCCTGGAGTAGACAAGCTCCGACAGGAAAGGGTGGAAACACCATATATTTT
NA,NA,TRBV2,TRBJ2-7,CASQTRGSYEQYF,TGTGCCAGCCAAACCCGCGGATCCTACGAGCAGTACTTC
NA,NA,TRBV5-1,TRBJ2-3,CASSLGDTTDTQYF,TGCGCCAGCAGCTTGGGGGATACCACAGATACGCAGTATTTT
NA,NA,TRBV9,TRBJ1-5,CASSLHRDTYHQPQHF,TGTGCCAGCAGCCTACACCGGGACACTTATCATCAGCCCCAGCATTTT
NA,NA,TRBV6-1,TRBJ1-2,CASSERATPSSGYTF,TGTGCCAGCAGTGAAAGAGCGACACCCAGTAGTGGCTACACCTTC
NA,once,TRBV6-5,TRBJ2-4,CASSSSAEDKNIQYF,TGTGCCAGCAGTTCCTCCGCCGAGGACAAAAACATTCAGTACTTC
NA,NA,TRBV6-5,TRBJ1-3,CASRGQNTIYF,TGTGCCAGCAGAGGACAAAACACCATATATTTT
TRBD1,NA,TRBV30,TRBJ1-2,CAWYTGEVVGGYTF,TGTGCCTGGTACACAGGGGAAGTTGTAGGTGGCTACACCTTC
NA,NA,TRBV11-2,TRBJ1-1,CASSFFYPGHKNTEAFF,TGTGCCAGCAGCTTTTTTTATCCGGGACACAAGAACACTGAAGCTTTCTTT
TRBD2,NA,TRBV4-1,TRBJ2-3,CASSQDRTGGPGDTQYF,TGCGCCAGCAGCCAAGATCGCACGGGGGGGCCCGGAGATACGCAGTATTTT
NA,NA,TRBV6-1,TRBJ2-3,CASSLGREDTQYF,TGTGCCAGCAGTTTGGGAAGGGAAGATACGCAGTATTTT
TRBD2,once,TRBV4-1,TRBJ2-3,CASSQGTSGSISTDTQYF,TGCGCCAGCAGCCAAGGAACTAGCGGGTCAATTAGCACAGATACGCAGTATTTT